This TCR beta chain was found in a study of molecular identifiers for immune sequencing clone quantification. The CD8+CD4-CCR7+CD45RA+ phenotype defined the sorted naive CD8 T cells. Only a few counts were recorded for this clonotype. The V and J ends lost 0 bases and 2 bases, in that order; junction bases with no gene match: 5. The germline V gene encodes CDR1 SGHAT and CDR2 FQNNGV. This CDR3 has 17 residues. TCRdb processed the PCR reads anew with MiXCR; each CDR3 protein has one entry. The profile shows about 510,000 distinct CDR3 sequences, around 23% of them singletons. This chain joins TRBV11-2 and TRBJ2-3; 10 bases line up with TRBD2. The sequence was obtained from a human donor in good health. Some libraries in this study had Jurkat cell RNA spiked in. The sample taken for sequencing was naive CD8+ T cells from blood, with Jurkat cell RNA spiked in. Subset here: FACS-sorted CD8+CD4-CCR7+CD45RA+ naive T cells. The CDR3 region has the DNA TGTGCCAGCAGCTTAGAGGCTAGCGGGGGAGACACAGATACGCAGTATTTT. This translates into CASSLEASGGDTDTQYF.